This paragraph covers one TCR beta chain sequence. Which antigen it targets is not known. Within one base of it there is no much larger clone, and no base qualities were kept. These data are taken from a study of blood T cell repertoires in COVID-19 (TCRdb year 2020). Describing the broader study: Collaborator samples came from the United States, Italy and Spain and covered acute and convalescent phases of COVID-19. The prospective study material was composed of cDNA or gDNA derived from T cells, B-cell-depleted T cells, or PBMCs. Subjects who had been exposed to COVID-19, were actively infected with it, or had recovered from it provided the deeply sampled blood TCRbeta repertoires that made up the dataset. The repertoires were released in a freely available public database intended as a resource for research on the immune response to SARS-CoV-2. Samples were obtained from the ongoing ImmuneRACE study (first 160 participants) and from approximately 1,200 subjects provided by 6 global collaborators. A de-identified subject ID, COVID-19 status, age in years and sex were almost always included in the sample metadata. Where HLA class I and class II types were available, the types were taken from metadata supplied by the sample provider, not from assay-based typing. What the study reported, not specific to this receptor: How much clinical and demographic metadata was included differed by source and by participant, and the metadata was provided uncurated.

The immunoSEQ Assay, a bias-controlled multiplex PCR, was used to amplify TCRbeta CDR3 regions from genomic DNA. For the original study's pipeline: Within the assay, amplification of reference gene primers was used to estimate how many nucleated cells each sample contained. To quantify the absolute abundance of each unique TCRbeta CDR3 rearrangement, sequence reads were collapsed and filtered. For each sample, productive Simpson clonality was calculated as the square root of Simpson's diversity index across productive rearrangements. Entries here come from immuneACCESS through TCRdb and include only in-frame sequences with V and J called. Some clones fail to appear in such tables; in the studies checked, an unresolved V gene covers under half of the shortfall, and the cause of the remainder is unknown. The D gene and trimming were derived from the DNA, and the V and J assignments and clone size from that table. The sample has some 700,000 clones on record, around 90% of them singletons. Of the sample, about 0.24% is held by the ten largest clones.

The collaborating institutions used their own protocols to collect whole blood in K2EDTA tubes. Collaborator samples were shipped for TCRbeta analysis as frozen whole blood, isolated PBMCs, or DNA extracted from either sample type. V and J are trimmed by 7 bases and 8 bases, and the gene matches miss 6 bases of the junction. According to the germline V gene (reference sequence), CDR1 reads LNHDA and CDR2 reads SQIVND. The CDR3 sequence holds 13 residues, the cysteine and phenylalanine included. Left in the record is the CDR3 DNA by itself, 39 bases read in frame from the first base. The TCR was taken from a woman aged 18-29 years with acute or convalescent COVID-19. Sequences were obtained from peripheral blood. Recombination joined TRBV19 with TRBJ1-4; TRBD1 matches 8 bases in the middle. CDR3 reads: CASKDRGGEKLFF. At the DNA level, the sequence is TGTGCCAGTAAAGACAGGGGCGGAGAAAAACTGTTTTTT.